This T cell receptor (beta chain) originates from a study of blood T cell repertoires in COVID-19. Background on the study: Italy, Spain and the United States were the sources of the convalescent and acute COVID-19 samples.

This clone was detected once. Here immunoSEQ multiplex PCR was the method, and the copy in TCRdb shows in-frame clones only, minus some. The sample contains approximately 240,000 clones, around 84% of which appear only once. In germline, CDR1 is LNHDA, CDR2 SQIVND (reference sequence). V dropped 3 bases and J dropped 9 bases, with 24 bases sitting between them. This CDR3 contains 18 residues. The receptor's source is a woman older than 75 with active or convalescent COVID-19. The chain has TRBV19 and TRBJ1-6; maybe TRBD1 (6 bases). The source material was peripheral blood. The CDR3 region is CASSIGAGARVGSSPLHF. In DNA, the CDR3 is TGTGCCAGTAGTATCGGAGCGGGGGCGCGAGTCGGAAGTTCACCCCTCCACTTT.